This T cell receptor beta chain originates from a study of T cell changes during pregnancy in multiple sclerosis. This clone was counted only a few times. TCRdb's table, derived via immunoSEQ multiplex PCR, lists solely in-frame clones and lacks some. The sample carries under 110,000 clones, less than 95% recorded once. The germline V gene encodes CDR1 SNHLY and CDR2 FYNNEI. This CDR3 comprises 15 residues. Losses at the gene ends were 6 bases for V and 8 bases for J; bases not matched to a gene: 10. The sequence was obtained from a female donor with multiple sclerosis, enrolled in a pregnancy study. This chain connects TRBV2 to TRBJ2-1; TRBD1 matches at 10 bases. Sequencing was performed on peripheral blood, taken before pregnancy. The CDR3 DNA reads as TGTGCCAGCAGCACCGGGACAGGGGAAGTCGATGAGCAGTTCTTC. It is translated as CASSTGTGEVDEQFF.